The source of this T cell receptor (beta chain) is a study of blood T cells in healthy people across ages. Using a J-beta primer mix together with a sample-barcoded 5' primer, a second PCR was run for roughly 6 to 12 cycles. MiXCR was run by TCRdb on the 5' RACE reads, yielding one entry per CDR3 protein. The table lists over 1,500,000 distinct CDR3 sequences, about 39% of them singletons. The sequenced sample consisted of blood. The sequence was collected from a human donor in good health.

CDR3 in DNA: TGCGCCAGCAGCCAAGACCCCGGGACTGAAGCTTTCTTT. It translates to CASSQDPGTEAFF. The chain links TRBV4-3 to TRBJ1-1; no clear D. Per germline, CDR1 LGHNA and CDR2 YSLEER. The CDR3 sequence is 13 residues long. The V gene lost 0 bases and the J gene lost 5 bases, with 7 bases spanning the gap.